The 22 T cell receptor beta chains in this list originate from one sample, sequenced in a study of beta chain features in type 1 diabetes. Study-wide results and caveats: All four CD4+ subsets from Type 1 diabetes patients carried moderately but significantly shorter TCRB CDR3s.

The investigators reverse transcribed all of the isolated RNA, so they sequenced expressed TCRB transcripts. Clones were read by immunoSEQ multiplex PCR, and TCRdb kept only the in-frame ones, dropping some. The table records under 300,000 clones, roughly a tenth of them present only once. These receptors' antigens are unknown. The sequencing input was naive CD4+ T cells from blood. These receptors were taken from a man aged 25-40 years with type 1 diabetes.

This clone has a handful of counts. The chain uses TRBV5-1 and TRBJ1-1; a weak D match, TRBD1 (5 bases). CDR3 size: 16 residues. V lost 2 bases to trimming and J lost 1 base, with 15 bases between them. Germline lookup yields CDR1 SGHRS and CDR2 YFSETQ. CDR3 sequence reads: CASSFTQGKRNTEAFF. The CDR3 bases are TGCGCCAGCAGCTTCACCCAGGGTAAGAGGAACACTGAAGCTTTCTTT.

This clone has more than one count but fewer than ten. The rearrangement joins TRBV7-9 to TRBJ2-5; 8 nucleotides match TRBD2. J lost 4 bases, V lost 2 bases, and 9 bases had no gene match. The germline V gene encodes CDR1 SEHNR and CDR2 FQNEAQ (reference sequence). This CDR3 contains 16 residues. DNA for the CDR3: TGTGCCAGCAGCTTATGGGCGGGGGGCCAGAGAGAGACCCAGTACTTC. This encodes CASSLWAGGQRETQYF.

The chain employs TRBV5-4 and TRBJ2-1, with D tentatively TRBD2 (6 bases). The CDR3 totals 12 residues. Between the trimmed V and J ends, which lost 2 bases and 10 bases, there was a span of 10 bases. Germline CDR1 and CDR2: SGHNT and YYREEE (reference sequence). The CDR3 nucleotides are TGTGCCAGCAGCTTCGCCGCGGGGGAGCAGTTCTTC. Amino acids: CASSFAAGEQFF.

There are a few counts of this clone. The chain combines TRBV30 with TRBJ2-2, with TRBD2 matching over 16 bases. V shed 8 bases, J shed 7 bases, and the junction held 1 base outside the gene matches. This CDR3 has 13 amino acids. Germline values: CDR1 GTSNPN, CDR2 SVGIG (reference sequence). CDR3: CAGTSGGVGELFF. CDR3 bases: TGTGCCGGGACTAGCGGGGGGGTCGGGGAGCTGTTTTTT.

This clone was counted a few times. V gene TRBV2 combines with J gene TRBJ2-1; TRBD1 might be the D (6 bases). The germline V and J ends were trimmed by 6 bases and 5 bases, with 17 bases remaining between them. The CDR3 consists of 15 residues. Per germline, CDR1 SNHLY and CDR2 FYNNEI. The CDR3 here is CASRLQGFGNNEQFF. The CDR3 nucleotides are TGTGCCAGCAGGCTACAGGGATTCGGAAACAATGAGCAGTTCTTC.

In DNA, the CDR3 is TGTGCCAGCAGCTTAACTAGCGGGGGGGGATCCTACAATGAGCAGTTCTTC. As protein: CASSLTSGGGSYNEQFF. This chain links TRBV7-6 with TRBJ2-1; 13 bases are a match to TRBD2. J was trimmed by 1 base and V by 2 bases; bases with no gene match: 2. The germline V gene encodes CDR1 SGHVS and CDR2 FNYEAQ. This CDR3 has 17 residues.

This clone has only a few counts. The chain uses TRBV29-1 and TRBJ1-2, with D hard to call. Germline lookup yields CDR1 SQVTM and CDR2 ANQGSEA. CDR3 length: 14 amino acids. V was trimmed by 5 bases and J by 0 bases, leaving 13 bases between them. CDR3 loop: CSVFPRLANYGYTF. CDR3 bases: TGCAGCGTTTTTCCCAGGCTTGCTAACTATGGCTACACCTTC.

This clone was observed a few times. The V gene is TRBV15, the J gene TRBJ1-5, with 7 bases identical to TRBD1. The trim removed 9 bases at V and 1 base at J, leaving 12 bases unmatched. Germline-derived CDR1 and CDR2 are LNHNV and YYDKDF (reference sequence). CDR3 length equals 16 residues. Written as DNA, the CDR3 is TGTGCCACGGACCAAGGGGGCTCGGGGAGCAATCAGCCCCAGCATTTT. Translation gives CATDQGGSGSNQPQHF.

The rearrangement links TRBV30 to TRBJ1-1; TRBD1 is a possible D gene (6 bases). The V and J ends lost 4 bases and 2 bases respectively, with 11 bases between them. This CDR3 contains 13 residues. Per germline, CDR1 GTSNPN and CDR2 SVGIG (reference sequence). CDR3 loop: CAWNRDTNTEAFF. The CDR3 DNA reads as TGTGCCTGGAATCGGGACACAAACACTGAAGCTTTCTTT.

The chain employs TRBV6-5 and TRBJ1-5, with 7 bases matching TRBD1. Per the germline V gene, CDR1 is MNHEY and CDR2 is SVGAGI. This CDR3 is built from 14 residues. The J segment lost 4 bases and the V segment lost 6 bases, leaving 6 bases of the junction unmatched. The CDR3 sequence: CASREPGQNQPQHF. In nucleotides, the CDR3 is TGTGCCAGCAGAGAACCGGGACAGAATCAGCCCCAGCATTTT.

J is TRBJ2-5 and V is TRBV9; the match to TRBD1 covers 9 bases. The V segment lost 4 bases and the J segment 2 bases; nucleotides outside the gene matches: 6. The CDR3 covers 15 residues. Germline CDR1 and CDR2: SGDLS and YYNGEE. CDR3 loop: CASSQDRGFQETQYF. CDR3 sequence (DNA): TGTGCCAGCAGCCAGGACAGGGGATTTCAAGAGACCCAGTACTTC.

The rearrangement links TRBV5-1 to TRBJ2-5, with D hard to call. This CDR3 comprises 16 residues. Trimming took off 0 bases at V and 3 bases at J, with 15 bases between the two ends. Germline V CDR1 and CDR2: SGHRS, YFSETQ. DNA for the CDR3: TGCGCCAGCAGCTTGGAGTTTGGTGGGCAGAAAGAGACCCAGTACTTC. Its protein is CASSLEFGGQKETQYF.

This clone was seen a handful of times. V is TRBV7-2 and J is TRBJ2-7, with 7 bases identical to TRBD1. CDR1 SGHTA and CDR2 FQGNSA come from the germline V gene. The CDR3 is 15 amino acids. The V gene end was trimmed by 4 bases and the J gene end by 0 bases; junction bases not matched to a gene: 6. The CDR3 bases are TGTGCCAGCAGCTCAGCCGCAGGGGGCTCCTACGAGCAGTACTTC. Protein: CASSSAAGGSYEQYF.

This clone turned up a few times. V usage is TRBV7-9 and J usage is TRBJ1-3, with a weak D call TRBD1 (5 bases). V gave up 10 bases and J gave up 8 bases, with 12 bases separating them. This CDR3 is built from 11 residues. The germline V gene encodes CDR1 SEHNR and CDR2 FQNEAQ (reference sequence). The CDR3 DNA follows: TGTGCCAACTCTATAGGGGACACCATATATTTT. Translated, it gives CANSIGDTIYF.

The chain links TRBV6-1 to TRBJ1-2, with 7 bases fitting TRBD1. J gave up 0 bases and V 6 bases, and 7 bases lay outside the gene matches. Germline V gene data show CDR1 as MNHNS and CDR2 as SASEGT. This CDR3 is built from 15 residues. DNA for the CDR3: TGTGCCAGCAGGGAACGGGACAGATCTAACTATGGCTACACCTTC. It specifies CASRERDRSNYGYTF.

This clone was recorded a few times. The V call is TRBV5-1, the J call TRBJ2-3, with 7 bases that match TRBD2. The CDR3 has 14 residues. The V gene end was trimmed by 2 bases and the J gene end by 2 bases; junction bases not matched to a gene: 2. CDR1 and CDR2 from the germline V gene are SGHRS and YFSETQ. This CDR3 is CASSFLADTDTQYF. In nucleotides, the CDR3 is TGCGCCAGCAGCTTTCTAGCGGACACAGATACGCAGTATTTT.

This clone was counted between two and nine times. The chain recombines TRBV30 with TRBJ1-5, with 8 bases matching TRBD1. The CDR3 covers 13 residues. Germline lookup yields CDR1 GTSNPN and CDR2 SVGIG (reference sequence). J gave up 4 bases and V 4 bases, and 3 bases lay outside the gene matches. Here the CDR3 reads CAWNHRGNQPQHF. CDR3 bases: TGTGCCTGGAACCACAGGGGGAATCAGCCCCAGCATTTT.

This clone was counted a few times. V usage is TRBV15 and J usage is TRBJ1-4, with a tentative D call TRBD1 (5 bases). V lost 1 base to trimming and J lost 4 bases, with 7 bases between them. The CDR3 loop spans 14 amino acids. Germline CDR1 is LNHNV and CDR2 is YYDKDF (reference sequence). CDR3 bases: TGTGCCACCAGCAGAGCAGGGTTTAATGAAAAACTGTTTTTT. Its protein is CATSRAGFNEKLFF.

The sample holds a few counts of this clone. This rearrangement joins TRBV6-5 to TRBJ2-5, with D possibly being TRBD2 (5 bases). The germline gives CDR1 MNHEY, CDR2 SVGAGI. Trimming left V 8 bases short and J 0 bases short, with 7 bases between. The CDR3 covers 12 residues. The CDR3 DNA is TGTGCCAGCCAAGCGGACCAAGAGACCCAGTACTTC. This sequence encodes CASQADQETQYF.

The V and J genes are TRBV11-2 and TRBJ2-5; 8 nucleotides agree with TRBD1. This CDR3 contains 15 residues. V trimming: 5 bases; J trimming: 1 base; junction bases outside the gene matches: 6. The germline V gene has CDR1 SGHAT and CDR2 FQNNGV. CDR3 protein: CASSRTTGAQETQYF. The CDR3 coding sequence is TGTGCCAGCAGCAGAACGACAGGGGCCCAAGAGACCCAGTACTTC.

The V gene is TRBV19, the J gene TRBJ1-6; 8 nucleotides align to TRBD1. The CDR3 sequence is 12 residues long. The trim removed 11 bases at V and 10 bases at J, leaving 7 bases unmatched. Germline loops: CDR1 LNHDA, CDR2 SQIVND (reference sequence). CDR3 nucleotide sequence: TGTGCCGCTGGCCAGGGGGCATCACCCCTCCACTTT. Encoded protein: CAAGQGASPLHF.

This clone was counted only a few times. The CDR3 sequence: CASSRTDISDTQYF. CDR3 nucleotides: TGTGCCAGCAGTCGAACAGATATCTCAGATACGCAGTATTTT. The chain uses TRBV6-5 and TRBJ2-3; D gene unclear. CDR3 length: 14 amino acids. V gave up 5 bases and J gave up 4 bases, with 13 bases separating them. The germline gives CDR1 MNHEY, CDR2 SVGAGI.